These T cell receptor beta chains were read from a single sample in a study of T cell responses to AZD1222 COVID-19 vaccine. Produced via immunoSEQ multiplex PCR; TCRdb's table is partial and in-frame only. Of 150,000 to 200,000 clones in the sample, 85% to 90% were seen once. This material consisted of peripheral blood, taken 28 days after the second AZD1222 dose. These TCRs come from an adult who received the AZD1222 COVID-19 vaccine. Both conserved end residues are part of each CDR3. A D gene is named only where the DNA matches it firmly. The size entry is marked missing in some rows and otherwise reads once, few, many or a size class.

cdr3_nt,cdr3_aa,d_call,j_call,v_call,clone_size
TGTGCCAGCTCATCCGATAGGACAGGGGGCCTGATGAACACTGAAGCTTTCTTT,CASSSDRTGGLMNTEAFF,TRBD1,TRBJ1-1,TRBV18,few
TGTGCCAGCAGTTTCGGAGGTCAGCCCCAGCATTTT,CASSFGGQPQHF,NA,TRBJ1-5,TRBV12-3/TRBV12-4,NA
TGTGCCAGCAGTTACTTATTGGAGCTCTCTGGAAACACCATATATTTT,CASSYLLELSGNTIYF,NA,TRBJ1-3,TRBV6-6,NA
TGTGCCAGCAGCTACAGTGGCAGAATAGAAGCCCAGTACTTC,CASSYSGRIEAQYF,NA,TRBJ2-5,TRBV7-8,once
TGTGCCACCAGCAGAGGACAGTCCTATGGCTACACCTTC,CATSRGQSYGYTF,NA,TRBJ1-2,TRBV15,NA
TGTGCCAGCTCACCGACAGGGGATGACACTGAAGCTTTCTTT,CASSPTGDDTEAFF,TRBD1,TRBJ1-1,TRBV18,NA
TGTGCCAGCAGCCCCCGAGACCTGAGGGGGAGTGAAAAACTGTTTTTT,CASSPRDLRGSEKLFF,NA,TRBJ1-4,TRBV3-1/TRBV3-2,NA
TGTGCCAGCAGTCGCCAGGGAGGTTTGGGCACTGAAGCTTTCTTT,CASSRQGGLGTEAFF,NA,TRBJ1-1,TRBV5-4,NA
TGTGCCAGCACCGACCTACAGGGAGAAGCTTTCTTT,CASTDLQGEAFF,NA,TRBJ1-1,TRBV7-9,few
TGTGCCAGCAGCCAAGTGAGGCCAACGAACACCGGGGAGCTGTTTTTT,CASSQVRPTNTGELFF,NA,TRBJ2-2,TRBV3-1/TRBV3-2,NA
TGCAGCGTTGGGGTCCAGGGGGGAACCGGGGAGCTGTTTTTT,CSVGVQGGTGELFF,NA,TRBJ2-2,TRBV29-1,NA
TGTGCCAGTAGTATAGTGGGGGGTACGAGCAATCAGCCCCAGCATTTT,CASSIVGGTSNQPQHF,NA,TRBJ1-5,TRBV19,NA
TGTGCCAGCAGCTTGACTAGCGGAGAGGGGGAGACCCAGTACTTC,CASSLTSGEGETQYF,TRBD2,TRBJ2-5,TRBV5-4,NA
TGTGCCAGTAGTGCCTCCCGGAGTAAGGATTCACCCCTCCACTTT,CASSASRSKDSPLHF,NA,TRBJ1-6,TRBV19,NA
TGTGCCATCAGGCCAAATGGGGACGGCAATTCACCCCTCCACTTT,CAIRPNGDGNSPLHF,NA,TRBJ1-6,TRBV10-3,NA
TGTGCCAGCAGCCAGACCCCCCTCGGGTCAGGACTAGCCGGGCAAGAGACCCAGTACTTC,CASSQTPLGSGLAGQETQYF,TRBD2,TRBJ2-5,TRBV14,NA
TGTGCCAGCACGAGGCAGGGAAACACCGGGGAGCTGTTTTTT,CASTRQGNTGELFF,NA,TRBJ2-2,TRBV7-2,NA
TGCGCCAGCAGCTCCGGACTAGCGCGTCACAATGAGCAGTTCTTC,CASSSGLARHNEQFF,TRBD2,TRBJ2-1,TRBV5-1,NA
TGCGCCAGCACCCCCCAGGGGGTGGTTACAGATACGCAGTATTTT,CASTPQGVVTDTQYF,TRBD1,TRBJ2-3,TRBV5-1,NA
TGTGCCAGCAGGTACTCCGAGGATCAGCCCCAGCATTTT,CASRYSEDQPQHF,NA,TRBJ1-5,TRBV6-5,NA
TGTGCCAGCAGCTTCAGAGAAAGGGAGCTGTTTTTT,CASSFRERELFF,NA,TRBJ2-2,TRBV7-9,once
TGTGCTAGTGGTTTGGATCAGAGGGAGCAGTACTTC,CASGLDQREQYF,NA,TRBJ2-7,TRBV12-5,NA
TGTGCCAGCAGCTTGGGACGGGCAGCTAACTATGGCTACACCTTC,CASSLGRAANYGYTF,NA,TRBJ1-2,TRBV5-4,NA
TGTGCCAGCAGCTTGCGGGCTACGAACACTGAAGCTTTCTTT,CASSLRATNTEAFF,NA,TRBJ1-1,TRBV5-6,NA
TGCGCCAGCAGGCCCGGGACTAGTCAAGAGACCCAGTACTTC,CASRPGTSQETQYF,TRBD2,TRBJ2-5,TRBV5-1,NA
TGCGCCAGCAGCTTGTCGCAGGGCTTTGAAAAACTGTTTTTT,CASSLSQGFEKLFF,NA,TRBJ1-4,TRBV5-1,once
TGTGCCTGGAGTACGGTTAACTATGGCTACACCTTC,CAWSTVNYGYTF,NA,TRBJ1-2,TRBV30,once
TGTGCCAGCAGTGAATGGGGGATCCCCACAGATACGCAGTATTTT,CASSEWGIPTDTQYF,NA,TRBJ2-3,TRBV6-4,NA
TGTGCCAGTACCTCGACAGGGAGGTACGAGCAGTACTTC,CASTSTGRYEQYF,NA,TRBJ2-7,TRBV19,NA
TGTGCCAGCAGCGTAGGGCAGGGGAACTATGGCTACACCTTC,CASSVGQGNYGYTF,NA,TRBJ1-2,TRBV9,NA
TGTGCCAGCAGCACAGGGGGCTCTAATGAAAAACTGTTTTTT,CASSTGGSNEKLFF,TRBD1,TRBJ1-4,TRBV2,NA
TGTGCCAGTAGTAGCGCCGCTCACAGGAGTAGCAATCAGCCCCAGCATTTT,CASSSAAHRSSNQPQHF,NA,TRBJ1-5,TRBV19,NA
TGTGCTAGTGGTTTGTTGGATGAGCAGTTCTTC,CASGLLDEQFF,NA,TRBJ2-1,TRBV12-5,NA
TGCGCCAGCAGCCCCGATTCTACCTCCTATAATTCACCCCTCCACTTT,CASSPDSTSYNSPLHF,NA,TRBJ1-6,TRBV5-1,NA
TGTGCCAGCAGCTTAAGCGGGGGGACCCTTGGTGAGCAGTTCTTC,CASSLSGGTLGEQFF,TRBD2,TRBJ2-1,TRBV7-2,once
TGCAGTGCTAGTAGAACGGCGGGGCGGTGGGAGACCCAGTACTTC,CSASRTAGRWETQYF,NA,TRBJ2-5,TRBV20-1,NA
TGTGCCAGCAGTTTATCCGGTGGCACTGAAGCTTTCTTT,CASSLSGGTEAFF,NA,TRBJ1-1,TRBV27,NA
TGTGCCAGTAGCCAGACAGGGGGAGATCAGCCCCAGCATTTT,CASSQTGGDQPQHF,TRBD1,TRBJ1-5,TRBV19,NA
TGCGCCAGCAGCTGGGAAGCGGGGGGGTTCACAGATACGCAGTATTTT,CASSWEAGGFTDTQYF,TRBD2,TRBJ2-3,TRBV5-1,many
TGTGCCAGCAGCTTGGGAGGAAGCTATGGCTACACCTTC,CASSLGGSYGYTF,NA,TRBJ1-2,TRBV5-6,NA